This T cell receptor (beta chain) was captured by sequencing in a study of blood T cell repertoires in COVID-19. The CDR3 totals 13 residues. Germline values: CDR1 KGHDR, CDR2 SFDVKD. V was pared by 9 bases and J by 8 bases, with 10 bases of the junction left unmatched. Assay: immunoSEQ multiplex PCR; the TCRdb copy retains only in-frame clones and omits some. Among some 190,000 clones listed, about 80% were seen once. Sequenced sample: PBMCs or T cells enriched from blood (not recorded which). The chain carries TRBV24-1 and TRBJ1-2; 8 bases fit TRBD1. The TCR originated in a man in his sixties who had been exposed to COVID-19. CDR3 sequence reads: CATQELTGAGYTF. In DNA form, the CDR3 reads TGTGCCACCCAAGAGTTGACAGGGGCGGGCTACACCTTC.